The T cell receptor (beta chain) described here comes from a study of cytomegalovirus exposure and HLA in healthy donors. The germline V gene has CDR1 MNHEY and CDR2 SMNVEV (reference sequence). V was pared by 6 bases and J by 8 bases, with 14 bases of the junction left unmatched. The CDR3 sequence is 15 residues long. In the PCR, 60 Vbeta and 13 Jbeta primers were used. This table comes from immunoSEQ multiplex PCR, and its TCRdb copy is limited to in-frame clones, with some not included. Of about 150,000 clones in the sample, around 73% are singletons; the top ten hold 5.4%. This clone was recorded only once.

This TCR derives from a woman younger than 35 in good health and CMV-seropositive. Sequenced: PBMCs. This chain links TRBV27 with TRBJ1-2; 8 nucleotides agree with TRBD1. CDR3 protein: CASRPERDRTAGYTF. The CDR3 DNA follows: TGTGCCAGCAGGCCAGAACGGGACAGGACCGCGGGCTACACCTTC.